A selection of T cell receptor beta chains follows, all from one sample in a study of vaccination and CD4 T cells after COVID-19. These receptors' targets are unknown. From the PCR reads, TCRdb called clonotypes with MiXCR, one entry per CDR3 protein. This sample yields 7,500 to 9,500 distinct CDR3 sequences, of which 28% are seen a single time; about 10% belongs to the top ten. Sequencing was carried out using CD4+ T cells from blood, cultured in vitro. Receptors were obtained from a human donor in good health. Each CDR3 is given with its conserved first and last residue. D genes are given only for firm matches. Size is omitted from some rows. Given values are once, few, many or a class for expanded clones.

NA | TRBJ2-1 | TRBV15 | NA | CATSSRVAQFF | TGTGCCACCAGCAGCCGGGTGGCACAGTTCTTC
NA | TRBJ2-2 | TRBV19 | TRBD1 | CASNPTGATGELFF | TGTGCCAGTAACCCGACAGGGGCCACCGGGGAGCTGTTTTTT
NA | TRBJ1-1 | TRBV7-3 | NA | CASSAQGRNTEAFF | TGTGCCAGCAGCGCACAGGGCCGGAACACTGAAGCTTTCTTT
NA | TRBJ1-5 | TRBV19 | NA | CASSIEGRGYQPQHF | TGTGCCAGTAGTATCGAGGGACGGGGGTATCAGCCCCAGCATTTT
NA | TRBJ2-7 | TRBV28 | NA | CASSLLGEVWYEQYF | TGTGCCAGCAGTTTATTAGGGGAGGTTTGGTACGAGCAGTACTTC
NA | TRBJ1-2 | TRBV6-4 | NA | CASSRTSGANNYGYTF | TGTGCCAGCAGTCGAACCTCAGGGGCTAATAACTATGGCTACACCTTC
NA | TRBJ1-1 | TRBV15 | NA | CATSSGNRDTEAFF | TGTGCCACCAGCAGCGGGAACAGGGACACTGAAGCTTTCTTT
NA | TRBJ1-2 | TRBV19 | NA | CAGGQPNYGYTF | TGTGCCGGTGGACAGCCGAACTATGGCTACACCTTC
NA | TRBJ1-1 | TRBV30 | NA | CAWRTTFGAFF | TGTGCCTGGAGAACAACTTTTGGGGCTTTCTTT
NA | TRBJ1-6 | TRBV20-1 | NA | CSARNRGSSYNSPLHF | TGCAGTGCTAGAAATAGAGGGAGCTCCTATAATTCACCCCTCCACTTT
NA | TRBJ2-3 | TRBV6-1 | NA | CASVSGAGQYF | TGTGCCAGCGTTAGCGGCGCGGGGCAGTATTTT
NA | TRBJ1-2 | TRBV19 | NA | CASNGNYGYTF | TGTGCCAGTAATGGTAACTATGGCTACACCTTC
NA | TRBJ2-5 | TRBV5-1 | NA | CASSLGGRSLNPYF | TGCGCCAGCAGCTTGGGGGGGCGGTCCTTAAACCCGTACTTC
few | TRBJ2-6 | TRBV11-2 | NA | CASSLDRAGANVLTF | TGTGCCAGCAGCTTAGACAGGGCCGGGGCCAACGTCCTGACTTTC
few | TRBJ2-3 | TRBV7-3 | NA | CASGGFSTDTQYF | TGTGCCAGCGGTGGATTTAGCACAGATACGCAGTATTTT
NA | TRBJ2-7 | TRBV11-2 | NA | CASSSLWTRSSYEQYF | TGTGCCAGCAGCTCCCTTTGGACCAGGAGCTCCTACGAGCAGTACTTC
medium-sized | TRBJ2-5 | TRBV7-7 | TRBD1 | CASSLGTGVMETQYF | TGTGCTAGCAGCTTAGGTACAGGGGTAATGGAGACCCAGTACTTC
few | TRBJ2-1 | TRBV11-3 | NA | CASSLDNQVLSFGNEQFF | TGTGCCAGCAGCTTAGATAATCAAGTACTCTCATTTGGCAATGAGCAGTTCTTC
NA | TRBJ1-1 | TRBV7-6 | TRBD1 | CASSLGTGGAGIEAFF | TGTGCCAGCAGCTTAGGGACAGGGGGAGCGGGTATTGAAGCTTTCTTT
few | TRBJ2-1 | TRBV25-1 | TRBD2 | CASRTSGRNEQFF | TGTGCCAGCAGGACTAGCGGCCGTAATGAGCAGTTCTTC
NA | TRBJ2-1 | TRBV6-5 | NA | CASSYSVSGSAYEQFF | TGTGCCAGCAGTTACTCCGTTAGTGGGAGCGCCTATGAGCAGTTCTTC
few | TRBJ1-5 | TRBV19 | NA | CASSGQLYQPQHF | TGTGCCAGTAGCGGCCAGCTATATCAGCCCCAGCATTTT
NA | TRBJ2-2 | TRBV7-6 | NA | CASSSLAGVPNTGELFF | TGTGCCAGCAGCTCCCTCGCAGGGGTTCCGAACACCGGGGAGCTGTTTTTT
NA | TRBJ2-7 | TRBV6-2/TRBV6-3 | TRBD1 | CASRRQGLSYEQYF | TGTGCCAGCAGACGACAGGGTCTTTCCTACGAGCAGTACTTC
NA | TRBJ2-2 | TRBV27 | TRBD2 | CASSSLAGVTTGELFF | TGTGCCAGCAGTTCTTTAGCGGGAGTAACCACCGGGGAGCTGTTTTTT
few | TRBJ1-2 | TRBV5-6 | NA | CASSQTVDGYTF | TGTGCCAGCAGCCAGACAGTAGATGGCTACACCTTC
NA | TRBJ1-1 | TRBV5-1 | NA | CASSLDGRTNTEAFF | TGCGCCAGCAGCTTGGACGGCAGAACCAACACTGAAGCTTTCTTT
NA | TRBJ2-1 | TRBV11-2 | NA | CASSLTNRGNEQFF | TGTGCCAGCAGCTTAACCAATCGGGGGAATGAGCAGTTCTTC
once | TRBJ2-7 | TRBV10-1 | TRBD1 | CASSVTGTGEAEQCF | TGCGCCAGCAGTGTGACCGGGACAGGGGAGGCCGAGCAGTGCTTC
NA | TRBJ2-1 | TRBV4-2 | NA | CASSPLGGTYNEQFF | TGTGCCAGCAGCCCCCTGGGCGGCACCTACAATGAGCAGTTCTTC
NA | TRBJ2-1 | TRBV27 | NA | CASSSNPDYYNEQFF | TGTGCCAGCAGTTCCAATCCGGACTACTACAATGAGCAGTTCTTC
NA | TRBJ2-7 | TRBV2 | TRBD1 | CASSGDRGNSYEQYF | TGTGCCAGCAGTGGGGACAGGGGGAACTCCTACGAGCAGTACTTC
few | TRBJ1-2 | TRBV7-9 | NA | CASSPLGAGEVHGYTF | TGTGCCAGCAGCCCACTAGGGGCAGGGGAGGTACATGGCTACACCTTC
medium-sized | TRBJ1-6 | TRBV6-2/TRBV6-3 | TRBD1 | CASSSQGDSPLHF | TGTGCCAGCAGTTCCCAGGGGGATTCACCCCTCCACTTT
NA | TRBJ1-1 | TRBV5-4 | NA | CASSIAGPLNTEAFF | TGTGCCAGCAGCATCGCGGGACCCCTGAACACTGAAGCTTTCTTT
few | TRBJ2-4 | TRBV20-1 | NA | CSASDLARGIQYF | TGCAGTGCTAGCGATCTAGCGCGAGGCATTCAGTACTTC
NA | TRBJ2-7 | TRBV11-2 | TRBD2 | CASSRGLAGVMREQYF | TGTGCCAGCAGCCGGGGACTAGCGGGAGTAATGAGAGAGCAGTACTTC
NA | TRBJ1-5 | TRBV6-2/TRBV6-3 | NA | CASMRDLYGQPQHF | TGTGCCAGCATGAGGGATTTGTACGGTCAGCCCCAGCATTTT
NA | TRBJ1-1 | TRBV19 | NA | CASSIGARMNTEAFF | TGTGCCAGTAGTATCGGAGCCAGAATGAACACTGAAGCTTTCTTT
NA | TRBJ2-5 | TRBV5-1 | TRBD2 | CASSLTSGRVETQYF | TGCGCCAGCAGCTTGACTAGCGGGAGGGTGGAGACCCAGTACTTC
few | TRBJ1-5 | TRBV20-1 | NA | CSITRGSNQPQHF | TGCAGCATCACTAGGGGTTCCAATCAGCCCCAGCATTTT
NA | TRBJ2-1 | TRBV20-1 | TRBD2 | CAERAGGRDEQFF | TGCGCCGAGCGAGCGGGAGGAAGGGATGAGCAGTTCTTC
NA | TRBJ2-6 | TRBV19 | NA | CASIGLESGANVLTF | TGTGCCAGTATCGGACTGGAGTCTGGGGCCAACGTCCTGACTTTC
NA | TRBJ1-3 | TRBV28 | NA | CASSVAGNTIYF | TGTGCCAGCAGCGTGGCTGGAAACACCATATATTTT
few | TRBJ2-3 | TRBV20-1 | TRBD1 | CSARTGTGGEDTQYF | TGCAGTGCTCGCACCGGGACAGGGGGAGAAGATACGCAGTATTTT